These T cell receptor beta chains were read from a single sample in a study of lung T cells in sarcoidosis with Löfgren's syndrome. Each CDR3 protein gets one entry after TCRdb re-called the reads with MiXCR. Found here are some 19,000 distinct CDR3 sequences, around 20% of them singletons; the top ten hold 0.75% to 0.95%. Sample: CD4+ T cells from bronchoalveolar lavage. The receptors here all came from a human donor with sarcoidosis (Löfgren's syndrome or another form), or a control subject (not recorded which). The CDR3 runs from the conserved cysteine through the conserved F or W. Fields, in order: D gene, clone size, V gene, J gene, CDR3 protein, CDR3 DNA. D genes are given only for firm matches. Only part of the rows carry a size: once, few, many, or a class if the clone is expanded.

>TRBD2|many|TRBV5-8|TRBJ2-1
CASSTRLAIGVYNEQFF
TGTGCCAGCAGCACCCGACTAGCAATTGGGGTCTACAATGAGCAGTTCTTC
>-|-|TRBV7-2|TRBJ2-7
CASSLHSWPLGF
TGTGCCAGCAGCTTACATTCGTGGCCTCTTGGCTTC
>-|-|TRBV5-1|TRBJ2-7
CASSLGSSSYEQYF
TGCGCCAGCAGCTTGGGCAGCAGCTCCTACGAGCAGTACTTC
>-|medium-sized|TRBV6-2/TRBV6-3|TRBJ1-2
CASSTVINYGYTF
TGTGCCAGCAGTACGGTCATTAACTATGGCTACACCTTC
>-|many|TRBV7-2|TRBJ1-2
CASSLLQTYGYTF
TGTGCCAGCAGCTTACTACAGACCTATGGCTACACCTTC
>TRBD2|-|TRBV18|TRBJ2-7
CASSKTSGSDEQYF
TGTGCCAGCTCAAAGACTAGCGGGTCCGACGAGCAGTACTTC
>-|many|TRBV7-8|TRBJ2-3
CASSLIDGAADTQYF
TGTGCCAGCAGCTTAATTGACGGGGCGGCAGATACGCAGTATTTT
>-|many|TRBV19|TRBJ1-1
CASHTSTEAFF
TGTGCCAGTCATACCTCGACTGAAGCTTTCTTT
>TRBD1|many|TRBV7-6|TRBJ2-7
CASSLGQGAYEQYF
TGTGCCAGCAGCTTAGGACAGGGGGCCTACGAGCAGTACTTC
>TRBD2|once|TRBV20-1|TRBJ2-1
CSATPPTSDSYDGQFF
TGCAGTGCAACCCCTCCTACTAGCGACTCCTACGATGGGCAGTTCTTC
>-|-|TRBV18|TRBJ1-4
CASSPRTQEKLFF
TGTGCCAGCTCACCGAGGACTCAGGAAAAACTGTTTTTT
>TRBD1|many|TRBV7-2|TRBJ2-1
CASSPGQGAWNEQFF
TGTGCCAGCAGCCCTGGACAGGGGGCTTGGAATGAGCAGTTCTTC
>TRBD1|many|TRBV7-2|TRBJ2-7
CASSLARTGVYEQYF
TGTGCCAGCAGCTTAGCGAGAACAGGGGTCTACGAGCAGTACTTC
>TRBD1|few|TRBV10-3|TRBJ1-2
CAISPGQGGYGYTF
TGTGCCATCAGTCCCGGACAGGGAGGCTATGGCTACACCTTC
>-|-|TRBV11-2|TRBJ2-1
CASSLSIGWRSTMNEQFF
TGTGCCAGCAGCTTAAGTATCGGCTGGAGGAGTACAATGAATGAGCAGTTCTTC
>-|many|TRBV4-3|TRBJ1-2
CASSQSGSGYTF
TGCGCCAGCAGCCAGTCAGGGTCCGGCTACACCTTC
>TRBD1|many|TRBV15|TRBJ2-7
CATSRDISGTGRTYEQYF
TGTGCCACCAGCAGAGATATATCGGGGACAGGGAGGACCTACGAGCAGTACTTC
>-|-|TRBV2|TRBJ2-1
CARRPVSRSSYNEQFF
TGTGCCCGCAGACCCGTTTCGAGGAGCTCCTACAATGAGCAGTTCTTC
>-|-|TRBV30|TRBJ1-1
CAWGKRPKDTEAFF
TGTGCCTGGGGGAAGCGGCCTAAGGACACTGAAGCTTTCTTT
>-|many|TRBV3-1|TRBJ1-1
CASSRTALNTEAFF
TGTGCCAGCAGCCGGACGGCCCTGAACACTGAAGCTTTCTTT
>TRBD2|many|TRBV7-3|TRBJ2-3
CASSPGGGTQYF
TGTGCCAGCAGCCCCGGGGGGGGTACGCAGTATTTT
>-|medium-sized|TRBV20-1|TRBJ2-2
CSARVNTGELFF
TGCAGTGCTAGAGTGAACACCGGGGAGCTGTTTTTT
>TRBD1|-|TRBV5-4|TRBJ2-1
CASSFPQGTSSYNEQFF
TGTGCCAGCAGTTTTCCACAGGGGACCTCCTCCTACAATGAGCAGTTCTTC
>-|many|TRBV18|TRBJ1-1
CASSPNMNTEAFF
TGTGCCAGCTCACCTAACATGAACACTGAAGCTTTCTTT
>-|-|TRBV5-1|TRBJ1-2
CASSPLGSGGYTF
TGCGCCAGCAGCCCCCTGGGCAGCGGTGGCTACACCTTC
>TRBD1|many|TRBV5-1|TRBJ2-3
CASSPGTVPDTQYF
TGCGCCAGCAGCCCCGGGACAGTTCCAGATACGCAGTATTTT
>-|-|TRBV30|TRBJ2-5
CAFSEEGEETQYF
TGTGCCTTTTCTGAGGAGGGGGAAGAGACCCAGTACTTC
>TRBD2|many|TRBV7-3|TRBJ2-3
CASSIISGTSGLRTDTQYF
TGTGCCAGCAGCATAATATCCGGGACTAGCGGGCTACGCACAGATACGCAGTATTTT
>TRBD1|many|TRBV10-3|TRBJ1-1
CAISEQGDTEAFF
TGTGCCATCAGTGAACAGGGGGACACTGAAGCTTTCTTT
>-|-|TRBV2|TRBJ2-7
CASSDYEQYF
TGTGCCAGCAGTGACTACGAGCAGTACTTC
>TRBD1|many|TRBV7-9|TRBJ2-3
CASSLATTGVADTQYF
TGTGCCAGCAGCTTAGCAACGACAGGGGTCGCAGATACGCAGTATTTT
>-|many|TRBV7-9|TRBJ2-5
CASSSSGPQETQYF
TGTGCCAGCAGCTCGTCGGGTCCCCAAGAGACCCAGTACTTC
>TRBD1|-|TRBV29-1|TRBJ2-1
CSVATGDEQFF
TGCAGCGTTGCCACAGGGGATGAGCAGTTCTTC
>TRBD1|many|TRBV20-1|TRBJ2-6
CSAQMDRAMYGANVLTF
TGCAGTGCTCAAATGGACAGGGCGATGTATGGGGCCAACGTCCTGACTTTC
>-|medium-sized|TRBV28|TRBJ2-1
CASRRNGNEQFF
TGTGCCAGCCGGAGAAACGGCAATGAGCAGTTCTTC
>-|medium-sized|TRBV27|TRBJ2-5
CASSPNDSQETQYF
TGTGCCAGCAGTCCGAACGACAGCCAAGAGACCCAGTACTTC
>-|many|TRBV7-2|TRBJ2-1
CASSPQGAGEFFNEQFF
TGTGCCAGCAGCCCCCAGGGGGCGGGAGAATTCTTCAATGAGCAGTTCTTC